Listed here are 14 T cell receptor beta chains from one sample, sequenced in a study of blood T cell repertoires in COVID-19. TCRdb keeps only in-frame clones here, not all; method: immunoSEQ multiplex PCR. The sample consists of about 230,000 clones, approximately 90% of them appearing once. Sequencing was carried out using peripheral blood. The receptors were sampled from a man in his fifties or sixties with COVID-19, enrolled during active disease.

This chain uses TRBV9 with TRBJ2-5; D is unclear. This CDR3 spans 16 amino acids. Germline V gene lookup returns CDR1 SGDLS and CDR2 YYNGEE. Trimming took off 4 bases at V and 1 base at J, with 17 bases between the two ends. DNA for the CDR3: TGTGCCAGCAGCTCCCGTCGGGTACCTAGCCAAGAGACCCAGTACTTC. Translating gives CASSSRRVPSQETQYF.

The V call is TRBV29-1, the J call TRBJ2-5, with TRBD1 as a possible D gene (5 bases). V dropped 4 bases and J dropped 4 bases, with 10 bases sitting between them. Germline assignment: CDR1 SQVTM and CDR2 ANQGSEA. The CDR3 has 12 amino acids. The CDR3 sequence: CSVVRGIETQYF. The CDR3 nucleotides read TGCAGCGTTGTAAGGGGCATAGAGACCCAGTACTTC.

J is TRBJ2-7 and V is TRBV4-2, with TRBD2 matching 9 bases. V was pared by 0 bases and J by 3 bases, with 6 bases of the junction left unmatched. This CDR3 is built from 16 residues. Germline V lookup: CDR1 LGHNA, CDR2 YNFKEQ. The DNA for the CDR3 is TGTGCCAGCAGCCAAGATCTAGCGGGGAGTAACTACGAGCAGTACTTC. Translating gives CASSQDLAGSNYEQYF.

The gene calls are TRBV19 and TRBJ2-1; 8 bases are a match to TRBD1. The V segment lost 0 bases and the J segment 7 bases; nucleotides outside the gene matches: 5. The CDR3 length is 15 residues. Germline lookup yields CDR1 LNHDA and CDR2 SQIVND (reference sequence). The CDR3 region is CASSIEAYRGNEQFF. CDR3 nucleotide sequence: TGTGCCAGTAGTATAGAGGCGTACAGGGGGAATGAGCAGTTCTTC.

The J gene is TRBJ1-1, the V gene TRBV28; tentatively, D is TRBD1 (5 bases). Germline V lookup: CDR1 MDHEN, CDR2 SYDVKM. Trimming stripped 6 bases from V and 1 base from J, with 6 bases between. The CDR3 length is 12 residues. This CDR3 reads CASRDTNTEAFF. Written as DNA, the CDR3 is TGTGCCAGCAGGGACACGAACACTGAAGCTTTCTTT.

The J gene is TRBJ2-3, the V gene TRBV11-2, with 14 nucleotides matching TRBD2. From germline, CDR1 is SGHAT and CDR2 FQNNGV. This CDR3 is built from 17 residues. Losses at the gene ends were 4 bases for V and 3 bases for J; bases not matched to a gene: 6. The CDR3 DNA follows: TGTGCCAGCAGCTCCTCGGGACTAGCGGGAGCGACAGATACGCAGTATTTT. This gives the protein CASSSSGLAGATDTQYF.

V usage is TRBV2 and J usage is TRBJ1-4; D is perhaps TRBD1 (5 bases). The CDR3 totals 13 residues. CDR1 is SNHLY and CDR2 is FYNNEI in the germline V gene. Trimming cost V 9 bases and J 6 bases, with 14 bases left between them. In nucleotides, the CDR3 is TGTGCCAGTACAGCAGGGCTGTATGAAAAACTGTTTTTT. Translated, it gives CASTAGLYEKLFF.

This clone was recorded once. Other DNA sequences in this sample translate to the same CDR3. The V call is TRBV9, the J call TRBJ1-6; 8 bases map to TRBD1. The ends lost 3 bases at V and 7 bases at J; junction bases unmatched: 6. Germline V gene sequence: CDR1 SGDLS, CDR2 YYNGEE. The CDR3 totals 15 residues. The DNA of the CDR3 is TGTGCCAGCAGCGCCCAGGGGGCGACCAATTCACCCCTCCACTTT. Protein: CASSAQGATNSPLHF.

The table lists this clone with a count of one. The V gene is TRBV9, the J gene TRBJ2-1, with TRBD2 matching over 12 bases. CDR1 and CDR2 (germline): SGDLS, YYNGEE. The length of the CDR3 is 15 residues. With 4 bases clipped from V and 8 bases from J, the junction kept 7 bases outside the gene matches. The CDR3 loop reads CASSPRLAGVYEQFF. The CDR3 coding sequence is TGTGCCAGCAGCCCAAGACTAGCGGGAGTCTATGAGCAGTTCTTC.

The chain employs TRBV12-3 or TRBV12-4 and TRBJ2-3; D unclear. With 6 bases removed from V and 5 bases from J, the gap between germline ends came to 6 bases. The CDR3 is 11 amino acids. Here the CDR3 DNA reads TGTGCCAGCAGCCAGGTAGATACGCAGTATTTT. Protein sequence: CASSQVDTQYF.

V gene TRBV4-3 combines with J gene TRBJ2-2; 11 bases line up with TRBD2. Germline CDR1 reads LGHNA; CDR2 reads YSLEER. V shed 0 bases and J 3 bases; nucleotides not matched to a gene: 9. The CDR3 has 19 residues. CDR3 amino acids: CASSQDRLAGSRDTGELFF. Here the CDR3 DNA reads TGCGCCAGCAGCCAAGACCGACTAGCGGGGAGCCGGGACACCGGGGAGCTGTTTTTT.

The chain couples TRBV6-5 to TRBJ1-2, with 7 bases aligning to TRBD1. The trim removed 4 bases at V and 7 bases at J, leaving 9 bases unmatched. Germline assignment: CDR1 MNHEY and CDR2 SVGAGI. This CDR3 spans 14 amino acids. The CDR3 DNA reads as TGTGCCAGCAGTTTCCAGGGGGTGGGATTTGGCTACACCTTC. It specifies CASSFQGVGFGYTF.

V gene TRBV4-3 combines with J gene TRBJ2-3, with 9 bases fitting TRBD2. CDR3 length equals 17 residues. After removal of 0 bases from V and 6 bases from J, the junction contained 10 bases not matched to a gene. Germline V CDR1 and CDR2: LGHNA, YSLEER. CDR3 loop: CASSQDGAGGLLDTQYF. The CDR3 DNA reads TGCGCCAGCAGCCAAGATGGTGCGGGGGGGCTTTTGGATACGCAGTATTTT.

V usage is TRBV14 and J usage is TRBJ1-2; tentatively, D is TRBD1 (5 bases). The germline gives CDR1 SGHDN, CDR2 FVKESK. V lost 6 bases to trimming and J lost 2 bases, with 16 bases between them. CDR3 length equals 15 residues. CDR3 nucleotides: TGTGCCAGCAGGCAAACAGGAAGCCCGAACTATGGCTACACCTTC. Protein product: CASRQTGSPNYGYTF.